These 23 T cell receptor beta chains originate from one sample sequenced in a study of cytomegalovirus exposure and HLA in healthy donors. PCR employed 60 Vbeta and 13 Jbeta primers. Generated by immunoSEQ multiplex PCR, the TCRdb table keeps only in-frame clones and is missing some. The sample spans 53,000 or so clones; the ten largest clones claim roughly 6.1%. What was sequenced was PBMCs. These receptors all stem from a male donor in good health and CMV-seropositive.

The CDR3 loop reads CASSYKGDIQYF. Here the CDR3 DNA reads TGTGCCAGCAGTTACAAGGGGGACATTCAGTACTTC. The chain recombines TRBV6-5 with TRBJ2-4, with a tentative D call TRBD1 (6 bases). CDR1 is MNHEY, CDR2 SVGAGI, per germline. Trimming removed 2 bases from V and 8 bases from J, with 7 bases in between. The CDR3 length is 12 residues.

The chain links TRBV29-1 to TRBJ1-2; TRBD1 aligns across 7 bases. With 7 bases clipped from V and 2 bases from J, the junction kept 13 bases outside the gene matches. CDR1 and CDR2 from the germline V gene are SQVTM and ANQGSEA. There are 15 residues in the CDR3. CDR3 in DNA: TGCAGCGCCGTACGACAGGGTTCGGGCAACTATGGCTACACCTTC. Its protein product is CSAVRQGSGNYGYTF.

V and J are TRBV25-1 and TRBJ2-2; 7 bases are a match to TRBD2. Germline V gene data show CDR1 as MGHDK and CDR2 as SYGVNS. This CDR3 comprises 15 residues. V was pared by 3 bases and J by 0 bases, with 1 base of the junction left unmatched. This chain's CDR3 is CASSESGANTGELFF. The CDR3 nucleotides are TGTGCCAGCAGTGAGAGCGGGGCGAACACCGGGGAGCTGTTTTTT.

The chain has TRBV6-5 and TRBJ1-4; D remains ambiguous. This CDR3 is built from 13 residues. V dropped 4 bases and J dropped 2 bases, with 5 bases sitting between them. The germline gives CDR1 MNHEY, CDR2 SVGAGI. CDR3 coding DNA: TGTGCCAGCAGTTCTCGTACTAATGAAAAACTGTTTTTT. Residues: CASSSRTNEKLFF.

V is TRBV7-2 and J is TRBJ2-5, with 9 bases identical to TRBD1. Trimming cost V 5 bases and J 5 bases; bases outside gene matches: 6. CDR1 SGHTA and CDR2 FQGNSA come from the germline V gene. The CDR3 covers 14 residues. CDR3 DNA sequence: TGTGCCAGCAGCCCGGACAGGGGAGTTGAGACCCAGTACTTC. Its translation is CASSPDRGVETQYF.

V is TRBV4-1 and J is TRBJ2-3, with 8 bases that match TRBD2. Trimming took 3 bases from V and 3 from J; bases not matched to a gene: 8. CDR1 and CDR2 (germline): MGHRA, YSYEKL. CDR3 length: 16 amino acids. The chain's CDR3 is CASSQPPGLGTDTQYF. The CDR3 DNA sequence: TGCGCCAGCAGCCAGCCCCCGGGACTAGGTACAGATACGCAGTATTTT.

V gene TRBV5-1 combines with J gene TRBJ1-1; weak D call: TRBD1 (5 bases). The CDR3 covers 15 residues. The germline V gene has CDR1 SGHRS and CDR2 YFSETQ. V lost 1 base and J lost 5, with 15 bases in between. Here the CDR3 DNA reads TGCGCCAGCAGCTTGCCGGGACTCCCCCCGACTGAAGCTTTCTTT. Amino acid sequence: CASSLPGLPPTEAFF. The variable domain in full, with the rest retrieved from reference TRBV5-1 and TRBJ1-1, is KAGVTQTPRYLIKTRGQQVTLSCSPISGHRSVSWYQQTPGQGLQFLFEYFSETQRNKGNFPGRFSGRQFSNSRSEMNVSTLELGDSALYLCASSLPGLPPTEAFFGQGTRLTVV.

The gene calls are TRBV6-6 and TRBJ2-7; the D is unclear. With 9 bases removed from V and 0 bases from J, the gap between germline ends came to 9 bases. Looked up from germline, CDR1 is MNHNY and CDR2 is SVGAGI (reference sequence). The CDR3 covers 12 residues. The CDR3, as DNA: TGTGCCAGTGGCGGTAGCTCCTACGAGCAGTACTTC. Its translation: CASGGSSYEQYF.

The rearrangement joins TRBV7-8 to TRBJ2-5; maybe TRBD2 (5 bases). Germline CDR1 is SGHVS and CDR2 is FQNEAQ. The CDR3 is 14 amino acids. Trimming pared 2 bases from V and 5 bases from J, leaving 12 bases between. The CDR3 protein is CASSLLLASETQYF. CDR3 nucleotide sequence: TGTGCCAGCAGCTTACTGCTAGCCTCGGAGACCCAGTACTTC.

The genes are TRBV4-1 and TRBJ2-5, with TRBD2 matching over 14 bases. The CDR3 runs to 18 residues. After removal of 4 bases from V and 2 bases from J, the junction contained 9 bases not matched to a gene. Germline values: CDR1 MGHRA, CDR2 YSYEKL. The CDR3: CASSPAGLAGVKQETQYF. CDR3 sequence (DNA): TGCGCCAGCAGCCCTGCGGGACTAGCGGGGGTGAAACAAGAGACCCAGTACTTC.

The chain recombines TRBV5-1 with TRBJ2-3, with TRBD2 as a possible D gene (6 bases). Germline V gives CDR1 SGHRS, CDR2 YFSETQ. CDR3 size: 15 residues. V was shortened by 0 bases and J by 0 bases, with 8 bases between the two germline ends. The CDR3 DNA reads TGCGCCAGCAGCTTGGATCGGGGGAGCACAGATACGCAGTATTTT. Translated: CASSLDRGSTDTQYF.

CDR3 DNA: TGTGCCAGCAGCCTATCGGGACATCCTGTTTACGAGCAGTACTTC. Its protein product is CASSLSGHPVYEQYF. The V and J genes are TRBV5-4 and TRBJ2-7, with a possible D match to TRBD1 (6 bases). V shed 4 bases and J shed 4 bases, with 18 bases lying between them. CDR1 and CDR2 from the germline V gene are SGHNT and YYREEE (reference sequence). This CDR3 is 15 amino acids long.

The chain joins TRBV7-2 to TRBJ2-7, with 9 positions matching TRBD1. V dropped 0 bases and J dropped 5; count of bases not matched to a gene: 5. The CDR3 contains 15 residues. Germline V gene lookup returns CDR1 SGHTA and CDR2 FQGNSA. CDR3 in amino acids: CASSLAGQGYNEQYF. The DNA for the CDR3 is TGTGCCAGCAGCTTAGCAGGACAGGGGTACAACGAGCAGTACTTC.

The chain joins TRBV7-2 to TRBJ2-3; the match to TRBD1 covers 12 bases. J was trimmed by 1 base and V by 1 base; bases with no gene match: 3. Germline lookup yields CDR1 SGHTA and CDR2 FQGNSA. The CDR3 sequence is 17 residues long. CDR3 coding DNA: TGTGCCAGCAGCTTAGTGGGGACAGGGGGCCGCACAGATACGCAGTATTTT. The encoded protein is CASSLVGTGGRTDTQYF.

V is TRBV28 and J is TRBJ2-7; D is perhaps TRBD1 (6 bases). This CDR3 region has 15 residues. The V end was cut by 2 bases, the J end by 2 bases, with 13 bases between. CDR1 and CDR2 from the germline V gene are MDHEN and SYDVKM. The CDR3 DNA reads TGTGCCAGCAGTTTAAGGTTACAGGGCCCCTACGAGCAGTACTTC. This sequence encodes CASSLRLQGPYEQYF.

The chain uses TRBV11-2 and TRBJ1-2; a possible D gene is TRBD1 (6 bases). The CDR3 has 14 amino acids. Germline CDR1 reads SGHAT; CDR2 reads FQNNGV. Trimming took 5 bases from V and 4 from J, leaving 14 bases between them. For the CDR3, the DNA is TGTGCCAGCAGCCCAGAGGGGGTAACCTATGGCTACACCTTC. Residues: CASSPEGVTYGYTF.

The chain employs TRBV5-1 and TRBJ2-1, with TRBD2 matching over 8 bases. V was clipped by 2 bases and J by 3 bases; unmatched bases: 4. Germline CDR1 and CDR2: SGHRS and YFSETQ. The CDR3 is 15 residues long. The CDR3 region has the DNA TGCGCCAGCAGCTTCAGTAGCGGGGTCTACAATGAGCAGTTCTTC. Its translation is CASSFSSGVYNEQFF.

The gene calls are TRBV7-9 and TRBJ2-5; maybe TRBD2 (7 bases). The better agreement between TRBJ2-7 and the DNA end casts doubt on the J call. The CDR3 runs to 14 residues. Looked up from germline, CDR1 is SEHNR and CDR2 is FQNEAQ (reference sequence). The CDR3 DNA sequence: TGTGCCAGCAGCTTAGAGGGGGGGCGCTACGAGCAGTACTTC. Protein sequence: CASSLEGGRYEQYF.

Concerning this clone itself: Other nucleotide sequences from this sample produce the same CDR3. The chain combines TRBV10-3 with TRBJ2-7; 8 nucleotides agree with TRBD2. V dropped 3 bases and J dropped 3; count of bases not matched to a gene: 4. The CDR3 sequence is 14 residues long. Germline V gene data show CDR1 as ENHRY and CDR2 as SYGVKD. CDR3 region: CAISDPRGGYEQYF. CDR3 nucleotide sequence: TGTGCCATCAGTGATCCCCGGGGGGGCTACGAGCAGTACTTC.

The V call is TRBV20-1, the J call TRBJ1-2, with 7 bases aligning to TRBD1. V lost 5 bases, J lost 6 bases, and 3 bases stayed unmatched. Germline V CDR1 and CDR2: DFQATT, SNEGSKA (reference sequence). This CDR3 is built from 11 residues. This chain's CDR3 is CSAGGGDGYTF. CDR3 DNA: TGCAGTGCTGGAGGGGGCGATGGCTACACCTTC.

This chain joins TRBV11-2 and TRBJ2-7; 10 bases align to TRBD2. CDR1 is SGHAT, CDR2 FQNNGV, per germline. This CDR3 contains 16 residues. The V and J ends lost 0 bases and 2 bases, in that order; junction bases with no gene match: 4. The CDR3 DNA reads TGTGCCAGCAGCTTAGAAATAGCGGGGGGCGCCTACGAGCAGTACTTC. Encoded protein: CASSLEIAGGAYEQYF.

V and J are TRBV5-1 and TRBJ2-5, with a weak D call TRBD2 (5 bases). V was clipped by 3 bases and J by 2 bases, with 14 bases between them. Per the germline V gene, CDR1 is SGHRS and CDR2 is YFSETQ. The CDR3 loop spans 15 amino acids. The DNA of the CDR3 is TGCGCCAGCAGCTCCTCCCTAGGCGGGCAAGAGACCCAGTACTTC. It yields the protein CASSSSLGGQETQYF.

The chain combines TRBV4-2 with TRBJ1-3; D is unresolved. The CDR3 has 16 amino acids. The germline CDR1 and CDR2 sequences are LGHNA and YNFKEQ. Trimming left V 0 bases short and J 0 bases short, with 9 bases between. CDR3 protein: CASSQEGAFSGNTIYF. The CDR3 nucleotides read TGTGCCAGCAGCCAAGAAGGAGCATTCTCTGGAAACACCATATATTTT.